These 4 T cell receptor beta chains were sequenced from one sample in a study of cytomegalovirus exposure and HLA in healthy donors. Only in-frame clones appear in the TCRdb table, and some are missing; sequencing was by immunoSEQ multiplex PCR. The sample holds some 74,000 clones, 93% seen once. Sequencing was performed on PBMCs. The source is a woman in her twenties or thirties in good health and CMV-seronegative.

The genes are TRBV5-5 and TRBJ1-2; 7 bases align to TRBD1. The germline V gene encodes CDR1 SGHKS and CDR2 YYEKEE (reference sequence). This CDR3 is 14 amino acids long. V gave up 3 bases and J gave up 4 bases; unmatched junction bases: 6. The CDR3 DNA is TGTGCCAGCAGCTACGCGGGACAGAGCTATGGCTACACCTTC. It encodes CASSYAGQSYGYTF.

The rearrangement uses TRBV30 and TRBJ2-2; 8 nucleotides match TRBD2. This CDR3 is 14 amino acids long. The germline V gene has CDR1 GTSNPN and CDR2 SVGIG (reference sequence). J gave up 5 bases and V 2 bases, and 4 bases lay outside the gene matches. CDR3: CAWSRTSQTGELFF. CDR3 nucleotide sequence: TGTGCCTGGAGTAGGACTAGCCAAACCGGGGAGCTGTTTTTT.

CDR3 coding DNA: TGTGCCAGCAGCTTAGGCGGGGGCCAAGAGACCCAGTACTTC. This sequence encodes CASSLGGGQETQYF. The chain combines TRBV7-9 with TRBJ2-5; 7 nucleotides align to TRBD2. V shed 1 base, J shed 1 base, and the junction held 0 bases outside the gene matches. CDR1 is SEHNR and CDR2 is FQNEAQ in the germline V gene (reference sequence). The CDR3 length is 14 residues.

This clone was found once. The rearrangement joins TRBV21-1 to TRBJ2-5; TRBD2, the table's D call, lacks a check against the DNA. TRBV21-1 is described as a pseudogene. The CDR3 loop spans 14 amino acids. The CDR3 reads CASSTRTFQETQYF. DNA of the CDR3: TGTGCCAGCAGCACCAGGACTTTCCAAGAGACCCAGTACTTC.